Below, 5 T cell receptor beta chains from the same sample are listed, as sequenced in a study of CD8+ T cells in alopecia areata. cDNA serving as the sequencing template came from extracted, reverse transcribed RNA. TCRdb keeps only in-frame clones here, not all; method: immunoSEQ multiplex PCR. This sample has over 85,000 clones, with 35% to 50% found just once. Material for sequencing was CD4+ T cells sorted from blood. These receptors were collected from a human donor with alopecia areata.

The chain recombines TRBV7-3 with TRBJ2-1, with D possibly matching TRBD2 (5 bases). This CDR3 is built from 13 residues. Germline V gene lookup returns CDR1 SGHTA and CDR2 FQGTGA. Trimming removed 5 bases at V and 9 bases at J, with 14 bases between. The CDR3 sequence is CASSQSGIGEQFF. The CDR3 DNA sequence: TGTGCCAGCAGCCAGAGCGGAATCGGTGAGCAGTTCTTC.

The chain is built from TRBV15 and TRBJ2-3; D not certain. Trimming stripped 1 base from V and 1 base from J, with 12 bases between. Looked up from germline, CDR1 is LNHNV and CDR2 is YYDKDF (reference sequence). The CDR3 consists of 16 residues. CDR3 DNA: TGTGCCACCAGCAGAGCCCCCGGTTGGGGCACAGATACGCAGTATTTT. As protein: CATSRAPGWGTDTQYF. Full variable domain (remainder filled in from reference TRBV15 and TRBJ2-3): DAMVIQNPRYQVTQFGKPVTLSCSQTLNHNVMYWYQQKSSQAPKLLFHYYDKDFNNEADTPDNFQSRRPNTSFCFLDIRSPGLGDTAMYLCATSRAPGWGTDTQYFGPGTRLTVL.

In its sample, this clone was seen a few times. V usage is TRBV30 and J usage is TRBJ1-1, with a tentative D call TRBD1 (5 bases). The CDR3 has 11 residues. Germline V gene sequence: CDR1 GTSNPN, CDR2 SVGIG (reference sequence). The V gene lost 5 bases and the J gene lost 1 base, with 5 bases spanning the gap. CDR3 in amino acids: CAWQGNTEAFF. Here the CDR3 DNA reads TGTGCCTGGCAGGGGAACACTGAAGCTTTCTTT.

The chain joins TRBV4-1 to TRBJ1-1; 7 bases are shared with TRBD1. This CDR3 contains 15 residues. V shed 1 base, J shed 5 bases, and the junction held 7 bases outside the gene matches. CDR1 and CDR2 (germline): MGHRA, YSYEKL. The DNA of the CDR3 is TGCGCCAGCAGCCAAGGAAGGCCAGGGGGTACTGAAGCTTTCTTT. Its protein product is CASSQGRPGGTEAFF.

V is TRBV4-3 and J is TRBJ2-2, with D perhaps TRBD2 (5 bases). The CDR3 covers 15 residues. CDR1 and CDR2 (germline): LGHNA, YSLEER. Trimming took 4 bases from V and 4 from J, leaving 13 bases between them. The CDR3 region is CASSRTSPPTGELFF. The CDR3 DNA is TGCGCCAGCAGCCGGACTTCGCCCCCCACCGGGGAGCTGTTTTTT.